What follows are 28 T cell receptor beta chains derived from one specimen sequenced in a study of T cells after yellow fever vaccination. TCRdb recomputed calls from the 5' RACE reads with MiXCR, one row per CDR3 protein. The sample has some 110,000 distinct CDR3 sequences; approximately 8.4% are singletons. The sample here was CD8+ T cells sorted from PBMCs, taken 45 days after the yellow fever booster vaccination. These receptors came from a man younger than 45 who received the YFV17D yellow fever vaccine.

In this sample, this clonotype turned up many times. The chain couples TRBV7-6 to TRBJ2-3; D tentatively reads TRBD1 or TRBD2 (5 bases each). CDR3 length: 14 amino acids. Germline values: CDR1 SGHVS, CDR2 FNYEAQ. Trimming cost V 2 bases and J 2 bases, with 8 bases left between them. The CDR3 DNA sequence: TGTGCCAGCAGCTTACAGGGAGCCACAGATACGCAGTATTTT. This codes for CASSLQGATDTQYF. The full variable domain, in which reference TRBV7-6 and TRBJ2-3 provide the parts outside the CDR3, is GAGVSQSPRYKVTKRGQDVALRCDPISGHVSLYWYRQALGQGPEFLTYFNYEAQQDKSGLPNDRFSAERPEGSISTLTIQRTEQRDSAMYRCASSLQGATDTQYFGPGTRLTVL.

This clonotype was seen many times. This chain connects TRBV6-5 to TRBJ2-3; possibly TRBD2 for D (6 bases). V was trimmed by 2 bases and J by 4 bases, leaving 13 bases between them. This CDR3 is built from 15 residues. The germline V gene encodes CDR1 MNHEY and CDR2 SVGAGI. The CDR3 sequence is CASSYLGGTPDTQYF. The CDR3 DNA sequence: TGTGCCAGCAGTTACCTGGGCGGGACTCCAGATACGCAGTATTTT.

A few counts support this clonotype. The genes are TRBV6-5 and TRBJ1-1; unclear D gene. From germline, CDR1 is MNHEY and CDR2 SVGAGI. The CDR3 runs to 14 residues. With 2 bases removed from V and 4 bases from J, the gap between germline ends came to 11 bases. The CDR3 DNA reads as TGTGCCAGCAGTTACGGAGCTACTAGCACTGAAGCTTTCTTT. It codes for CASSYGATSTEAFF.

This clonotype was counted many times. The DNA of the CDR3 is TGCGCCAGCAGTAGGGACATCTCCGAGGGCTACGAGCAGTACTTC. Protein product: CASSRDISEGYEQYF. The gene calls are TRBV10-1 and TRBJ2-7, with a tentative D call TRBD1 (6 bases). This CDR3 is 15 amino acids long. Germline V gives CDR1 WNHNN, CDR2 SYGVQD (reference sequence). The ends were cut back, 5 bases at V and 3 bases at J, with 17 bases in the middle.

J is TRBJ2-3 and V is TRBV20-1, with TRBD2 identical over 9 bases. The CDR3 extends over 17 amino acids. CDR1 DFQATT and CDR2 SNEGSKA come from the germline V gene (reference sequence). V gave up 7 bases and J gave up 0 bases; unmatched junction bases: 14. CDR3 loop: CSGGRLREGSSTDTQYF. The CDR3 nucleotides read TGCAGTGGAGGGCGGCTGCGGGAGGGTTCCAGCACAGATACGCAGTATTTT.

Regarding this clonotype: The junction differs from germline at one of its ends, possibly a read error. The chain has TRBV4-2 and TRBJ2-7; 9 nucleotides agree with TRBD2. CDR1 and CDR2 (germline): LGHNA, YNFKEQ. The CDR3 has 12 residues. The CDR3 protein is CASSQRGDEQYF. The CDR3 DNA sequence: TGTGCGAGCAGCCAGCGGGGGGACGAGCAGTACTTC.

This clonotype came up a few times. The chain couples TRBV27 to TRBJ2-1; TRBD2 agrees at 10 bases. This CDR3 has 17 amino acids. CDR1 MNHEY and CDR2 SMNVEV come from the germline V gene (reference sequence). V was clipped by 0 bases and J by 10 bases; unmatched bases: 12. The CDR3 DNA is TGTGCCAGCAGTTTATCCCCAGCGGGAGGGCCGGGCGCCGAGCAGTTCTTC. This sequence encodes CASSLSPAGGPGAEQFF.

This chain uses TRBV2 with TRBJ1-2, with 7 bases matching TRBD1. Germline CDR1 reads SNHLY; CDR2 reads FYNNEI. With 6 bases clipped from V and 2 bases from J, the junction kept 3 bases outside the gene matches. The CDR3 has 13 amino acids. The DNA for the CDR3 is TGTGCCAGCAGGACGACAGGGAACTATGGCTACACCTTC. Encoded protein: CASRTTGNYGYTF.

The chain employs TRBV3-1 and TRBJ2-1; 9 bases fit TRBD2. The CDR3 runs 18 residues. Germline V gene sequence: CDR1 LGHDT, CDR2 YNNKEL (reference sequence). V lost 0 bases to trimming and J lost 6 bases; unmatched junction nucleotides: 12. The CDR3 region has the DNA TGTGCCAGCAGCCAAGACGCCACGGTTAGCGGGAGACTCAATGAGCAGTTCTTC. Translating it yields CASSQDATVSGRLNEQFF.

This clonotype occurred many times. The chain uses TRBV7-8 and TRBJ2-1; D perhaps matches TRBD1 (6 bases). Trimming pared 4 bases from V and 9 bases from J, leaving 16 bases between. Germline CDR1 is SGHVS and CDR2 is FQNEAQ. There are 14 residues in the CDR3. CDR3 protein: CASSSEKGVGEQFF. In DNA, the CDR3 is TGTGCCAGCAGCTCGGAGAAGGGGGTCGGTGAGCAGTTCTTC.

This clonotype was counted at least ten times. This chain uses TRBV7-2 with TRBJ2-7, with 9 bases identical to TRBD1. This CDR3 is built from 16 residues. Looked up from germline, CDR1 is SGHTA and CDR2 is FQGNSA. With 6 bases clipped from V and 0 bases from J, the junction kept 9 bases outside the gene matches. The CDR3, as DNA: TGTGCCAGCAGTCCTATTGGGGACAGGGCCTCCTACGAGCAGTACTTC. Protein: CASSPIGDRASYEQYF.

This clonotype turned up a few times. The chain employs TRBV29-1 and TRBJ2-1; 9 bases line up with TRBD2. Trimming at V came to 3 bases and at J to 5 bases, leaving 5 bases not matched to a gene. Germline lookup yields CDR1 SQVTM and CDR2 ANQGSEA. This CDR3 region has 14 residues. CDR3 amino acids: CSVDSSGTNNEQFF. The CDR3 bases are TGCAGCGTTGACTCTAGCGGGACAAACAATGAGCAGTTCTTC.

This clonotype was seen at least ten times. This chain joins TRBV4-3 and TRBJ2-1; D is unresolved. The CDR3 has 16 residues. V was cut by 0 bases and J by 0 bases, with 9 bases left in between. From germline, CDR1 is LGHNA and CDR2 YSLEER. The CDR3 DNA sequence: TGCGCCAGCAGCCAAGAGTGGTGGAGCTCCTACAATGAGCAGTTCTTC. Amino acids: CASSQEWWSSYNEQFF.

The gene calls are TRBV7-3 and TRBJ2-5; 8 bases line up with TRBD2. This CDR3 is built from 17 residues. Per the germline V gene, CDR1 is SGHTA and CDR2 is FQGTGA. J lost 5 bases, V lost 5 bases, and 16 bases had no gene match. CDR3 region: CASSPGLAGSGGETQYF. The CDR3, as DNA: TGTGCCAGCAGCCCTGGACTAGCCGGATCAGGCGGGGAGACCCAGTACTTC.

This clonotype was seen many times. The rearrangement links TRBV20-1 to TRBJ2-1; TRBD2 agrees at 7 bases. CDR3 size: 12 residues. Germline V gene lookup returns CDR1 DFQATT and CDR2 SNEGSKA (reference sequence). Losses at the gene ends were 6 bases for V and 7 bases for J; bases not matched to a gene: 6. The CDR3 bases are TGCAGTGCAGTACCCGGGGGGAATGAGCAGTTCTTC. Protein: CSAVPGGNEQFF.

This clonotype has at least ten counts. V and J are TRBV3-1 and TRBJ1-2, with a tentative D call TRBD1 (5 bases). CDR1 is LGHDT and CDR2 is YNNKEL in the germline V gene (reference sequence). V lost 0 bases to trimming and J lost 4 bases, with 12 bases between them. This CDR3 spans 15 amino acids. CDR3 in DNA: TGTGCCAGCAGCCAAGAGGGGCAGGCTGGCTATGGCTACACCTTC. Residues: CASSQEGQAGYGYTF.

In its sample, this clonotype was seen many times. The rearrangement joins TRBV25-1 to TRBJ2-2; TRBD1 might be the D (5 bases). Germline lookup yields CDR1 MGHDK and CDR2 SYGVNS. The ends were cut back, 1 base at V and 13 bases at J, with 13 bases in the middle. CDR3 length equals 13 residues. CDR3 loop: CASSEFMVRGLFF. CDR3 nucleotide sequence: TGTGCCAGCAGTGAATTCATGGTTAGGGGGCTGTTTTTT.

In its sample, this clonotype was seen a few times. CDR3 DNA sequence: TGCAGTGCTAGAGAAGGCAGGGGGCATTACAATGAGCAGTTCTTC. The encoded protein is CSAREGRGHYNEQFF. The V and J genes are TRBV20-1 and TRBJ2-1; 8 bases align to TRBD1. The CDR3 spans 15 residues. Germline values: CDR1 DFQATT, CDR2 SNEGSKA (reference sequence). J lost 4 bases, V lost 0 bases, and 5 bases had no gene match.

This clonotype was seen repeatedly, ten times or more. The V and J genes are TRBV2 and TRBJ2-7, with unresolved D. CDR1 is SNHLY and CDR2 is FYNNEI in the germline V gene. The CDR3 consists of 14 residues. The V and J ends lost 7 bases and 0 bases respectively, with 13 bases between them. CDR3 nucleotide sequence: TGTGCCAGCACCGAGCCAACAAGCTCCTACGAGCAGTACTTC. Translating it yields CASTEPTSSYEQYF.

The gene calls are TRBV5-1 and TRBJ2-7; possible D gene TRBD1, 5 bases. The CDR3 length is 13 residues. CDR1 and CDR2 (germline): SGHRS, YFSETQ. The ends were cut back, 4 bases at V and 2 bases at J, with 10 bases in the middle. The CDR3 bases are TGCGCCAGCAGCCCGACAGTGACCTACGAGCAGTACTTC. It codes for CASSPTVTYEQYF.

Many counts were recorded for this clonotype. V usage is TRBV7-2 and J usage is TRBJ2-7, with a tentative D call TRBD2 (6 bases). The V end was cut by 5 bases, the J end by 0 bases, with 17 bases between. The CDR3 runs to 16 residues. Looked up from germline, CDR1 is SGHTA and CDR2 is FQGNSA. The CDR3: CASSNANSSVSYEQYF. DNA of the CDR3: TGTGCCAGCAGCAACGCTAATTCTAGCGTCTCCTACGAGCAGTACTTC.

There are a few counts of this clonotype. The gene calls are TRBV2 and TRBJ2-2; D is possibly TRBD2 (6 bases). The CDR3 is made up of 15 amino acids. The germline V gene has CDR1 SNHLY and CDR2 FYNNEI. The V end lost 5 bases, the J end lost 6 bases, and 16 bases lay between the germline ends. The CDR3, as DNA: TGTGCCAGCAGTCACCGGGACTCCCGCCCCGGGGAGCTGTTTTTT. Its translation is CASSHRDSRPGELFF.

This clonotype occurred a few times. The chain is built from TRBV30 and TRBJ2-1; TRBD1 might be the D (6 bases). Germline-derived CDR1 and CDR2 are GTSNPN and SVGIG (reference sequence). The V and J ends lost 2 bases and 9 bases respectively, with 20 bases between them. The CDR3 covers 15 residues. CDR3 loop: CAWSHRARGSSEQFF. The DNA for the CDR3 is TGTGCCTGGAGTCACAGGGCGAGGGGTAGTAGTGAGCAGTTCTTC.

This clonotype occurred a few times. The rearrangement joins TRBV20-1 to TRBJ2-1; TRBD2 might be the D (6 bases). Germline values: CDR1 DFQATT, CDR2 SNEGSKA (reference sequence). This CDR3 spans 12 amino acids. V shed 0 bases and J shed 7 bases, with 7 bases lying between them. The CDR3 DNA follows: TGCAGTGCTAGAGAGGAGGGTAATGAGCAGTTCTTC. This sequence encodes CSAREEGNEQFF.

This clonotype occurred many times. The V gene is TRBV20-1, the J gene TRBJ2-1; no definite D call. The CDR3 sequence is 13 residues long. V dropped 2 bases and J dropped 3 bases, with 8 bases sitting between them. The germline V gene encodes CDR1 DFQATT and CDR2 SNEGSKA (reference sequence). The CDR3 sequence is CSARRRDYNEQFF. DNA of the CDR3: TGCAGTGCTAGACGCAGAGACTACAATGAGCAGTTCTTC.

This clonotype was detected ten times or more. CDR3 in DNA: TGTGCCAGCAGCTCCATCGCGCGGGGGACGCCCTACGAGCAGTACTTC. It codes for CASSSIARGTPYEQYF. The V gene is TRBV13, the J gene TRBJ2-7; 7 positions match TRBD2. V trimming: 4 bases; J trimming: 2 bases; junction bases outside the gene matches: 11. The CDR3 length is 16 residues. Germline values: CDR1 PRHDT, CDR2 FYEKMQ (reference sequence).

CDR3 protein: CASSPRGNYGYTF. As DNA, the CDR3 is TGTGCCAGCAGTCCCAGGGGGAACTATGGCTACACCTTC. V is TRBV9 and J is TRBJ1-2, with 7 bases identical to TRBD1. CDR3 length: 13 residues. The trim removed 5 bases at V and 2 bases at J, leaving 3 bases unmatched. Per germline, CDR1 SGDLS and CDR2 YYNGEE.

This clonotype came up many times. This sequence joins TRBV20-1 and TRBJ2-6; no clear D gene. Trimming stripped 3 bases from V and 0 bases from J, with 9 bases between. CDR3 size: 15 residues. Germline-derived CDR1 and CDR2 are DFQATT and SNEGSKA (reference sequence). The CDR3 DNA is TGCAGTGCTAGGTGGTCCTCCTCTGGGGCCAACGTCCTGACTTTC. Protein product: CSARWSSSGANVLTF.